A single sample is the source of the 5 T cell receptor beta chains below, sequenced in a study of control samples from healthy donors and cancer patients. Assay used: immunoSEQ multiplex PCR; TCRdb lists only in-frame clones, some missing. This table holds some 120,000 clones, roughly nine tenths found once. Input material: PBMCs. The receptor set was obtained from a woman between 45 and 60 years old with colorectal cancer.

V is TRBV7-9 and J is TRBJ1-2, with 7 bases aligning to TRBD1. This CDR3 is built from 15 residues. Germline V gene data show CDR1 as SEHNR and CDR2 as FQNEAQ (reference sequence). The J segment lost 4 bases and the V segment lost 2 bases, leaving 7 bases of the junction unmatched. CDR3 in amino acids: CASSLISTGAYGYTF. The CDR3 coding sequence is TGTGCCAGCAGCTTAATCAGTACAGGGGCCTATGGCTACACCTTC.

This chain connects TRBV10-3 to TRBJ2-1; D is perhaps TRBD2 (6 bases). V dropped 8 bases and J dropped 2 bases, with 13 bases sitting between them. CDR3 length equals 14 residues. Germline lookup yields CDR1 ENHRY and CDR2 SYGVKD. The CDR3: CAIFKEGAYNEQFF. The CDR3 coding sequence is TGTGCCATCTTCAAGGAGGGCGCCTACAATGAGCAGTTCTTC.

V gene TRBV3-1 (or the pseudogene TRBV3-2) combines with J gene TRBJ1-3; D not resolved. The CDR3 spans 15 residues. The V and J ends lost 5 bases and 0 bases respectively, with 11 bases between them. Germline V gene data show CDR1 as LGHDT and CDR2 as YNNKEL (reference sequence). The CDR3 nucleotides are TGTGCCAGCAGCGAACGGGCCATCTCTGGAAACACCATATATTTT. This translates into CASSERAISGNTIYF.

The chain is built from TRBV27 and TRBJ2-5; D uncertain. The CDR3 consists of 13 residues. V shed 0 bases and J shed 7 bases, with 9 bases lying between them. CDR1 and CDR2 (germline): MNHEY, SMNVEV (reference sequence). The CDR3, as DNA: TGTGCCAGCAGTTTATCTCGTTTAGGGACCCAGTACTTC. Amino acids: CASSLSRLGTQYF.

V and J are TRBV11-2 and TRBJ2-2; D remains unclear. Trimming took off 1 base at V and 2 bases at J, with 11 bases between the two ends. CDR1 and CDR2 from the germline V gene are SGHAT and FQNNGV. CDR3 length: 16 amino acids. The CDR3 sequence is CASSLVIGGNTGELFF. The CDR3 coding sequence is TGTGCCAGCAGCTTAGTCATCGGCGGAAACACCGGGGAGCTGTTTTTT.